Each of the 24 T cell receptor beta chains below was sequenced from the same sample in a study of cytomegalovirus exposure and HLA in healthy donors. PCR amplification relied on 60 Vbeta primers (plus 13 Jbeta primers). Assay used: immunoSEQ multiplex PCR; TCRdb lists only in-frame clones, some missing. The profile shows approximately 92,000 clones, over 70% of them singletons. Sequenced sample: PBMCs. The source is a girl aged 2 to 9 in good health and CMV-seropositive.

This clone was counted between two and nine times. Compared with germline, one end of the junction differs, possibly owing to a read error. V is TRBV20-1 and J is TRBJ1-4; D gene unclear. This CDR3 is built from 8 residues. CDR1 and CDR2 from the germline V gene are DFQATT and SNEGSKA (reference sequence). CDR3 DNA sequence: TGCAGTGCTACCCTCGGGATATTT. It translates to CSATLGIF.

V and J are TRBV6-5 and TRBJ1-4; D is ambiguous. V was trimmed by 4 bases and J by 8 bases, leaving 5 bases between them. The germline gives CDR1 MNHEY, CDR2 SVGAGI. The CDR3 covers 11 residues. CDR3 loop: CASSFGEKLFF. The CDR3 DNA follows: TGTGCCAGCAGTTTCGGGGAAAAACTGTTTTTT.

The V and J genes are TRBV6-1 and TRBJ1-4; 7 bases match TRBD1. V was pared by 4 bases and J by 5 bases, with 7 bases of the junction left unmatched. Germline CDR1 and CDR2: MNHNS and SASEGT. The CDR3 length is 15 residues. The CDR3 here is CASSGRQGLNEKLFF. CDR3 bases: TGTGCCAGCAGTGGTAGACAGGGCCTCAATGAAAAACTGTTTTTT.

The chain couples TRBV2 to TRBJ1-2, with D hard to call. V gave up 3 bases and J gave up 7 bases, with 15 bases separating them. This CDR3 region has 14 residues. CDR1 SNHLY and CDR2 FYNNEI come from the germline V gene. The CDR3 reads CASSDTYARSGYTF. DNA for the CDR3: TGTGCCAGCAGTGACACTTACGCCCGAAGTGGCTACACCTTC.

The V call is TRBV7-3, the J call TRBJ1-1, with 8 positions matching TRBD1. The ends lost 3 bases at V and 7 bases at J; junction bases unmatched: 13. The CDR3 extends over 16 amino acids. CDR1 SGHTA and CDR2 FQGTGA come from the germline V gene. The CDR3 region is CASSFLYGQGGSEAFF. DNA for the CDR3: TGTGCCAGCAGCTTCTTATACGGACAGGGCGGGAGTGAAGCTTTCTTT.

This clone was seen only once. The J gene is TRBJ2-1, the V gene TRBV6-5, with 9 nucleotides matching TRBD2. The CDR3 runs to 15 residues. Germline lookup yields CDR1 MNHEY and CDR2 SVGAGI. J was trimmed by 8 bases and V by 2 bases; bases with no gene match: 7. CDR3 amino acids: CASSYRREGQYEQFF. The CDR3 region has the DNA TGTGCCAGCAGTTACCGGCGGGAGGGCCAATATGAGCAGTTCTTC.

The chain combines TRBV5-1 with TRBJ1-3; 7 nucleotides match TRBD1. The CDR3 runs to 16 residues. V was clipped by 4 bases and J by 4 bases; unmatched bases: 11. Germline assignment: CDR1 SGHRS and CDR2 YFSETQ. The CDR3 region is CASSPEPGQSGNTIYF. In nucleotides, the CDR3 is TGCGCCAGCAGCCCGGAACCGGGACAGAGCGGAAACACCATATATTTT.

The chain couples TRBV28 to TRBJ2-2, with 11 bases that match TRBD1. The V gene end was trimmed by 6 bases and the J gene end by 7 bases; junction bases not matched to a gene: 22. CDR3 length equals 20 residues. CDR1 MDHEN and CDR2 SYDVKM come from the germline V gene. The CDR3 DNA is TGTGCCAGCAGCGCCGGGACAGGGGGGTCACTAGCCGTCCCCAACGGGGAGCTGTTTTTT. The encoded protein is CASSAGTGGSLAVPNGELFF.

The chain links TRBV4-3 to TRBJ2-3; 13 nucleotides agree with TRBD2. After removal of 4 bases from V and 8 bases from J, the junction contained 12 bases not matched to a gene. CDR1 LGHNA and CDR2 YSLEER come from the germline V gene. The CDR3 is made up of 17 amino acids. This chain's CDR3 is CASSRGTSGIDGGTQYF. The CDR3 DNA sequence: TGCGCCAGCAGCCGCGGGACTAGCGGGATTGACGGGGGTACGCAGTATTTT.

J is TRBJ2-6 and V is TRBV5-1, with D uncertain. Germline V gene data show CDR1 as SGHRS and CDR2 as YFSETQ. The CDR3 extends over 14 amino acids. V lost 6 bases to trimming and J lost 4 bases, with 11 bases between them. The CDR3 DNA reads as TGCGCCAGCAAGGTCGGGTTCGGGGCCAACGTCCTGACTTTC. Translating gives CASKVGFGANVLTF.

This chain links TRBV25-1 with TRBJ1-3, with 8 bases fitting TRBD1. The J segment lost 3 bases and the V segment lost 5 bases, leaving 6 bases of the junction unmatched. The CDR3 spans 15 residues. Germline V lookup: CDR1 MGHDK, CDR2 SYGVNS. CDR3 bases: TGTGCCAGCAGTTACGGACAGGGCTATGGAAACACCATATATTTT. Amino acids: CASSYGQGYGNTIYF.

This chain uses TRBV15 with TRBJ1-4, with a possible D match to TRBD1 (6 bases). CDR3 length equals 13 residues. Trimming stripped 3 bases from V and 10 bases from J, with 12 bases between. Germline V gives CDR1 LNHNV, CDR2 YYDKDF (reference sequence). This CDR3 reads CATSRRGAGKLFF. CDR3 DNA: TGTGCCACCAGCAGGCGGGGGGCAGGAAAACTGTTTTTT.

The CDR3 coding sequence is TGTGCCAGCAGTTACGACAGGAACACTGAAGCTTTCTTT. Its protein product is CASSYDRNTEAFF. This chain joins TRBV6-6 and TRBJ1-1, with a possible D match to TRBD1 (5 bases). Per the germline V gene, CDR1 is MNHNY and CDR2 is SVGAGI (reference sequence). V dropped 2 bases and J dropped 1 base, with 5 bases sitting between them. The CDR3 contains 13 residues.

The J gene is TRBJ2-7, the V gene TRBV10-1, with TRBD1 matching over 10 bases. The germline V gene encodes CDR1 WNHNN and CDR2 SYGVQD (reference sequence). V dropped 6 bases and J dropped 5; count of bases not matched to a gene: 10. The CDR3 totals 15 residues. The CDR3 DNA reads TGCGCCAGCAGCGGACAGGGGGACGGCCGTGACGAGCAGTACTTC. Translation gives CASSGQGDGRDEQYF.

V and J are TRBV25-1 and TRBJ2-5; no clear D. V was trimmed by 1 base and J by 0 bases, leaving 6 bases between them. Germline V gene sequence: CDR1 MGHDK, CDR2 SYGVNS. The CDR3 is 14 residues long. The CDR3 sequence is CASSESVYQETQYF. The CDR3 nucleotides read TGTGCCAGCAGTGAATCGGTGTACCAAGAGACCCAGTACTTC.

The CDR3 DNA is TGTGCCAGCTCACCGTCGGAGGGGGCCGGGTACGAGCAGTACTTC. Translating it yields CASSPSEGAGYEQYF. The rearrangement uses TRBV18 and TRBJ2-7, with D possibly TRBD1 on 7 matching bases. V was pared by 3 bases and J by 4 bases, with 16 bases between. CDR3 length: 15 amino acids. CDR1 KGHSH and CDR2 LQKENI come from the germline V gene.

The chain links TRBV6-5 to TRBJ2-1; TRBD2 might be the D (6 bases). The CDR3 loop spans 11 amino acids. Per germline, CDR1 MNHEY and CDR2 SVGAGI. CDR3 in amino acids: CASGASNEQFF. The CDR3 region has the DNA TGTGCGTCGGGAGCTTCCAATGAGCAGTTCTTC.

The chain recombines TRBV11-2 with TRBJ2-3, with 7 positions matching TRBD1. Germline CDR1 SGHAT, CDR2 FQNNGV. This CDR3 comprises 16 residues. Trimming cost V 5 bases and J 2 bases; bases outside gene matches: 10. The CDR3 DNA is TGTGCCAGCAGCCCCCAGACAGGGACGATCACAGATACGCAGTATTTT. Its translation: CASSPQTGTITDTQYF.

This clone was recorded only once. The rearrangement links TRBV9 to TRBJ2-5; TRBD1 aligns across 8 bases. Germline V gene data show CDR1 as SGDLS and CDR2 as YYNGEE. Trimming removed 1 base from V and 5 bases from J; junction bases left unmatched: 7. The CDR3 has 15 amino acids. The CDR3 region has the DNA TGTGCCAGCAGCGTACAGGGGGCGGTTCAGGAGACCCAGTACTTC. Residues: CASSVQGAVQETQYF.

This clone showed up just a few times. The chain couples TRBV5-1 to TRBJ2-2; D uncertain. The CDR3 spans 14 residues. Germline values: CDR1 SGHRS, CDR2 YFSETQ. The ends were cut back, 7 bases at V and 2 bases at J, with 12 bases in the middle. In DNA form, the CDR3 reads TGCGCCAGCTCGGATAGCTCCAACACCGGGGAGCTGTTTTTT. It specifies CASSDSSNTGELFF.

The chain combines TRBV9 with TRBJ1-1, with D hard to call. Germline V gene data show CDR1 as SGDLS and CDR2 as YYNGEE. CDR3 size: 15 residues. V lost 0 bases, J lost 1 base, and 10 bases lay in between. The DNA of the CDR3 is TGTGCCAGCAGCGTAGGCGGAGGAGGGAACACTGAAGCTTTCTTT. Residues: CASSVGGGGNTEAFF.

This clone was picked up a small number of times. The CDR3 region is CASSDSGLAGAEQFF. In nucleotides, the CDR3 is TGTGCCAGCAGTGATTCTGGACTAGCGGGAGCTGAGCAGTTCTTC. This sequence joins TRBV6-1 and TRBJ2-1, with 13 bases matching TRBD2. Germline CDR1 and CDR2: MNHNS and SASEGT. With 3 bases clipped from V and 9 bases from J, the junction kept 5 bases outside the gene matches. The CDR3 runs to 15 residues.

The V and J genes are TRBV10-1 and TRBJ2-7; TRBD2 matches at 9 bases. The CDR3 totals 17 residues. V trimming: 0 bases; J trimming: 0 bases; junction bases outside the gene matches: 6. Per germline, CDR1 WNHNN and CDR2 SYGVQD (reference sequence). This CDR3 is CASSESRPSGTSYEQYF. Here the CDR3 DNA reads TGCGCCAGCAGTGAGTCGAGGCCTAGCGGGACCTCCTACGAGCAGTACTTC.

On this clone: Its ends do not fully match the called genes, so a read error is possible. Other nucleotide sequences from this sample produce the same CDR3. The rearrangement joins TRBV12-5 to TRBJ2-2, with a weak D call TRBD2 (6 bases). Germline loops: CDR1 LGHNT, CDR2 FRNRAP. The CDR3 loop spans 14 amino acids. CDR3 amino acids: CASGLGLNTGELFF. DNA for the CDR3: TGTGCCAGTGGTTTGGGACTCAACACCGGGGAGCTGTTTTTT.